This T cell receptor beta chain is from a study of early T cells in non-severe SARS-CoV-2 infection. TCRdb redid the calling of the 5' RACE reads with MiXCR, one entry per CDR3 protein. Among some 97,000 distinct CDR3 sequences listed, about 11% were seen once. The CDR3 loop spans 12 amino acids. Germline lookup yields CDR1 SGHVS and CDR2 FNYEAQ. Trimming at V came to 8 bases and at J to 3 bases, leaving 4 bases not matched to a gene. The clonotype comes from an adult who was a healthcare worker with PCR-confirmed SARS-CoV-2 infection or an uninfected control (not recorded which). The sequencing used whole blood, collected at baseline. The chain has TRBV7-6 and TRBJ2-7; 7 bases line up with TRBD1. In DNA form, the CDR3 reads TGTGCCAGCGGGGACAGAGGCTACGAGCAGTACTTC. It specifies CASGDRGYEQYF.